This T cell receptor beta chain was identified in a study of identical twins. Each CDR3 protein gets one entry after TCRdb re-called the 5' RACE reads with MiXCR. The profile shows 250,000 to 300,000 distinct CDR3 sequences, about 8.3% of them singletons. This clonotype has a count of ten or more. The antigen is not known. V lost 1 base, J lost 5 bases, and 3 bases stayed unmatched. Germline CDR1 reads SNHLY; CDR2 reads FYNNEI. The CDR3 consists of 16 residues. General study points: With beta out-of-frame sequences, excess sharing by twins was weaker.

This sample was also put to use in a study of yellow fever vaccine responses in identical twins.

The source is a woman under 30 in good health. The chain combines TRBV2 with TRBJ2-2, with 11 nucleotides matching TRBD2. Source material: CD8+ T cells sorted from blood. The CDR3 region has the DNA TGTGCCAGCAGTGAAGTGTCTAGCGGGAGGACCGGGGAGCTGTTTTTT. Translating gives CASSEVSSGRTGELFF. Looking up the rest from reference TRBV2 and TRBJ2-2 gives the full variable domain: EPEVTQTPSHQVTQMGQEVILRCVPISNHLYFYWYRQILGQKVEFLVSFYNNEISEKSEIFDDQFSVERPDGSNFTLKIRSTKLEDSAMYFCASSEVSSGRTGELFFGEGSRLTVL.